A single sample gave rise to the 26 T cell receptor beta chains below, sequenced in a study of cytomegalovirus exposure and HLA in healthy donors. PCR was performed using 60 Vbeta and 13 Jbeta primers. The table came from immunoSEQ multiplex PCR; TCRdb's copy has only in-frame clones and leaves some out. The ten top clones account for 3.5% to 5.5%, within a sample of tens of thousands of clones. Material: PBMCs. These TCRs come from a woman aged 40 to 50 in good health and CMV-seropositive.

V usage is TRBV7-9 and J usage is TRBJ2-5, with TRBD1 as a possible D gene (6 bases). Germline V lookup: CDR1 SEHNR, CDR2 FQNEAQ (reference sequence). V was trimmed by 5 bases and J by 5 bases, leaving 18 bases between them. The CDR3 is 15 amino acids. CDR3 sequence reads: CASSAPAGVGETQYF. CDR3 in DNA: TGTGCCAGCAGCGCTCCAGCAGGGGTCGGGGAGACCCAGTACTTC.

The V gene is TRBV28, the J gene TRBJ2-2; D is uncertain. V lost 5 bases and J lost 4, with 17 bases in between. The length of the CDR3 is 16 residues. Germline V gives CDR1 MDHEN, CDR2 SYDVKM. This CDR3 is CASSLRPGSGTGELFF. DNA of the CDR3: TGTGCCAGCAGTCTCCGCCCGGGTTCGGGCACCGGGGAGCTGTTTTTT.

The chain recombines TRBV30 with TRBJ2-3; the match to TRBD2 covers 10 bases. Losses at the gene ends were 1 base for V and 5 bases for J; bases not matched to a gene: 6. Germline-derived CDR1 and CDR2 are GTSNPN and SVGIG (reference sequence). CDR3 length: 15 amino acids. The CDR3 loop reads CAWSAVAGGRDTQYF. The CDR3 coding sequence is TGTGCCTGGAGTGCCGTAGCGGGAGGTAGAGATACGCAGTATTTT.

V usage is TRBV11-2 and J usage is TRBJ1-1, with a possible D match to TRBD1 (5 bases). CDR1 is SGHAT, CDR2 FQNNGV, per germline. Trimming removed 2 bases from V and 5 bases from J, with 18 bases in between. The CDR3 covers 16 residues. CDR3 sequence (DNA): TGTGCCAGCAGCTTATCCACGCCCGGGGAGGGGACTGAAGCTTTCTTT. Protein product: CASSLSTPGEGTEAFF.

The rearrangement joins TRBV27 to TRBJ2-3, with a tentative D call TRBD2 (6 bases). The CDR3 spans 14 residues. Looked up from germline, CDR1 is MNHEY and CDR2 is SMNVEV (reference sequence). Deletions cut 3 bases from V and 3 bases from J, with 10 bases between. CDR3 nucleotide sequence: TGTGCCAGCAGTTTGAGGCGGGAAACAGATACGCAGTATTTT. Translated: CASSLRRETDTQYF.

V usage is TRBV29-1 and J usage is TRBJ1-2, with TRBD1 as a possible D gene (6 bases). V lost 4 bases and J lost 3, with 12 bases in between. This CDR3 is built from 13 residues. Germline V gene data show CDR1 as SQVTM and CDR2 as ANQGSEA. CDR3 DNA sequence: TGCAGCGTTGTAAAACAGGGACACTATGGCTACACCTTC. It yields the protein CSVVKQGHYGYTF. Using reference TRBV29-1 and TRBJ1-2 for the parts outside the CDR3, the full variable domain is SAVISQKPSRDICQRGTSLTIQCQVDSQVTMMFWYRQQPGQSLTLIATANQGSEATYESGFVIDKFPISRPNLTFSTLTVSNMSPEDSSIYLCSVVKQGHYGYTFGSGTRLTVV.

The V gene is TRBV7-9, the J gene TRBJ1-1; D might be TRBD1 (5 bases). Per germline, CDR1 SEHNR and CDR2 FQNEAQ (reference sequence). This CDR3 spans 14 amino acids. V was cut by 3 bases and J by 6 bases, with 14 bases left in between. CDR3 region: CASSLGASGAEAFF. Here the CDR3 DNA reads TGTGCCAGCAGCTTGGGAGCATCGGGGGCTGAAGCTTTCTTT.

The V and J genes are TRBV29-1 and TRBJ2-1; 8 bases fit TRBD1. CDR1 and CDR2 from the germline V gene are SQVTM and ANQGSEA. CDR3 length equals 13 residues. After removal of 6 bases from V and 4 bases from J, the junction contained 5 bases not matched to a gene. For the CDR3, the DNA is TGCAGCGTCGGGACAGGAGCATACAATGAGCAGTTCTTC. Translation: CSVGTGAYNEQFF.

J is TRBJ2-3 and V is TRBV30, with 7 bases fitting TRBD2. After removal of 0 bases from V and 2 bases from J, the junction contained 11 bases not matched to a gene. The length of the CDR3 is 17 residues. Germline V gene data show CDR1 as GTSNPN and CDR2 as SVGIG (reference sequence). The CDR3, as DNA: TGTGCCTGGAGTGTATTTGGGGGGACTATATCCACAGATACGCAGTATTTT. Encoded protein: CAWSVFGGTISTDTQYF.

J is TRBJ2-5 and V is TRBV28, with D maybe TRBD1 (6 bases). The CDR3 extends over 15 amino acids. Germline V gene sequence: CDR1 MDHEN, CDR2 SYDVKM. Trimming took 5 bases from V and 5 from J, leaving 18 bases between them. This CDR3 reads CASSPPRGHSETQYF. The CDR3 region has the DNA TGTGCCAGCAGTCCACCCCGGGGACATTCGGAGACCCAGTACTTC. Full variable domain (outside the CDR3, taken from reference TRBV28 and TRBJ2-5): DVKVTQSSRYLVKRTGEKVFLECVQDMDHENMFWYRQDPGLGLRLIYFSYDVKMKEKGDIPEGYSVSREKKERFSLILESASTNQTSMYLCASSPPRGHSETQYFGPGTRLLVL.

V gene TRBV5-5 combines with J gene TRBJ1-2; TRBD1 matches 8 bases. Trimming cost V 2 bases and J 1 base; bases outside gene matches: 7. The length of the CDR3 is 16 residues. Germline lookup yields CDR1 SGHKS and CDR2 YYEKEE (reference sequence). This chain's CDR3 is CASSLYVGQVNYGYTF. For the CDR3, the DNA is TGTGCCAGCAGCTTATACGTGGGACAGGTTAACTATGGCTACACCTTC.

The chain uses TRBV7-8 and TRBJ1-1; 8 positions agree with TRBD1. CDR1 and CDR2 (germline): SGHVS, FQNEAQ. The CDR3 spans 17 residues. Trimming took 4 bases from V and 4 from J; bases not matched to a gene: 14. This CDR3 is CASSYLGGDRSVTEAFF. CDR3 nucleotide sequence: TGTGCCAGCAGCTACCTAGGGGGGGACAGGTCGGTCACTGAAGCTTTCTTT.

The chain carries TRBV27 and TRBJ2-7; TRBD2 agrees at 11 bases. The CDR3 length is 16 residues. Trimming took 4 bases from V and 2 from J; bases not matched to a gene: 7. Germline-derived CDR1 and CDR2 are MNHEY and SMNVEV (reference sequence). CDR3 in DNA: TGTGCCAGCAGTTCGTTAGCGGGAGGGACCCCCTACGAGCAGTACTTC. This gives the protein CASSSLAGGTPYEQYF.

The rearrangement links TRBV7-6 to TRBJ2-7; D remains unclear. V was cut by 6 bases and J by 6 bases, with 15 bases left in between. The CDR3 sequence is 13 residues long. CDR1 and CDR2 (germline): SGHVS, FNYEAQ. CDR3 region: CASSRDIASEQYF. CDR3 coding DNA: TGTGCCAGCAGTCGCGATATAGCATCCGAGCAGTACTTC.

The chain is built from TRBV6-9 and TRBJ1-5; 8 bases match TRBD1. The CDR3 is 15 residues long. CDR1 and CDR2 (germline): MNHGY, SVAAGI. V trimming: 2 bases; J trimming: 5 bases; junction bases outside the gene matches: 5. CDR3 region: CASSYRTGYDQPQHF. Written as DNA, the CDR3 is TGTGCCAGCAGTTATAGGACAGGGTACGATCAGCCCCAGCATTTT.

Considering frequency, this clone is medium-sized (0.01 to 0.1%). The chain's CDR3 is CASRGLEQFF. The CDR3 DNA is TGTGCCAGCAGGGGGCTGGAGCAGTTCTTC. This rearrangement joins TRBV2 to TRBJ2-1, with TRBD1 as a possible D gene (5 bases). The CDR3 sequence is 10 residues long. CDR1 is SNHLY and CDR2 is FYNNEI in the germline V gene. V lost 6 bases and J lost 10, with 7 bases in between.

The genes are TRBV6-5 and TRBJ2-1; D ambiguous. This CDR3 contains 14 residues. The V end lost 0 bases, the J end lost 3 bases, and 6 bases lay between the germline ends. Germline V lookup: CDR1 MNHEY, CDR2 SVGAGI. The CDR3 region is CASSYSGSYNEQFF. CDR3 nucleotide sequence: TGTGCCAGCAGTTACTCGGGCAGCTACAATGAGCAGTTCTTC.

The rearrangement joins TRBV5-1 to TRBJ2-3; 14 positions agree with TRBD2. The trim removed 0 bases at V and 2 bases at J, leaving 8 bases unmatched. The CDR3 has 19 residues. Germline CDR1 reads SGHRS; CDR2 reads YFSETQ. CDR3 coding DNA: TGCGCCAGCAGCTTGGGACTAGCGGGAGGGTTTCAATACACAGATACGCAGTATTTT. Protein: CASSLGLAGGFQYTDTQYF.

As regards this clone: Germline and junction disagree at one end, which may indicate a read error. The V and J genes are TRBV30 and TRBJ1-2; D is ambiguous. Germline values: CDR1 GTSNPN, CDR2 SVGIG (reference sequence). The CDR3 is 12 amino acids. CDR3 sequence: CAWSGPAALSRF. CDR3 nucleotides: TGTGCCTGGAGTGGGCCCGCGGCCCTCAGCCGGTTC.

This chain connects TRBV29-1 to TRBJ2-5, with 9 bases identical to TRBD2. V was pared by 6 bases and J by 5 bases, with 10 bases of the junction left unmatched. Germline CDR1 reads SQVTM; CDR2 reads ANQGSEA. The CDR3 has 14 amino acids. The CDR3 DNA follows: TGCAGCGTGCGGCGGGGACTAGCAGGGGAGACCCAGTACTTC. Translated, it gives CSVRRGLAGETQYF.

The V and J genes are TRBV7-2 and TRBJ1-5; 8 bases fit TRBD1. Trimming cost V 4 bases and J 6 bases; bases outside gene matches: 8. The CDR3 length is 15 residues. The germline gives CDR1 SGHTA, CDR2 FQGNSA. Written as DNA, the CDR3 is TGTGCCAGCAGCTCCCAGCGGACAGGGCCTCAGCCCCAGCATTTT. Protein: CASSSQRTGPQPQHF.

The chain is built from TRBV28 and TRBJ2-7; possible D gene TRBD1, 6 bases. Germline CDR1 and CDR2: MDHEN and SYDVKM. The CDR3 length is 12 residues. V was trimmed by 3 bases and J by 13 bases, leaving 16 bases between them. DNA of the CDR3: TGTGCCAGCAGTTTGGACAGCCCCCCTCAATACTTC. Its protein is CASSLDSPPQYF. The complete variable domain, with remaining parts taken from reference TRBV28 and TRBJ2-7, reads DVKVTQSSRYLVKRTGEKVFLECVQDMDHENMFWYRQDPGLGLRLIYFSYDVKMKEKGDIPEGYSVSREKKERFSLILESASTNQTSMYLCASSLDSPPQYFGPGTRLTVT.

The V call is TRBV30, the J call TRBJ1-6; no reliable D call. The CDR3 spans 13 residues. Germline CDR1 and CDR2: GTSNPN and SVGIG (reference sequence). The V end was cut by 4 bases, the J end by 10 bases, with 14 bases between. The CDR3 reads CAWNPSGGSPLHF. The DNA for the CDR3 is TGTGCCTGGAATCCGTCGGGTGGGTCACCCCTCCACTTT.

The chain has TRBV5-1 and TRBJ1-1; a weak D match, TRBD1 (6 bases). Germline V gene lookup returns CDR1 SGHRS and CDR2 YFSETQ. V lost 4 bases and J 5 bases, leaving 18 bases between the germline ends. CDR3 length: 15 residues. Here the CDR3 DNA reads TGCGCCAGCAGCATATTACAGGGCCCGGAGACTGAAGCTTTCTTT. Translating it yields CASSILQGPETEAFF.

V gene TRBV18 combines with J gene TRBJ2-3; TRBD1 matches 7 bases. Trimming cost V 5 bases and J 0 bases; bases outside gene matches: 11. Germline values: CDR1 KGHSH, CDR2 LQKENI. This CDR3 is built from 17 residues. The CDR3 DNA sequence: TGTGCCAGCTCAAATAACGTCGGGACAGCTAGCACAGATACGCAGTATTTT. It encodes CASSNNVGTASTDTQYF.

About this clone itself: One end of the junction fails to match germline, which may point to a read error. This chain uses TRBV18 with TRBJ1-1; tentative D call: TRBD1 (6 bases). The CDR3 consists of 13 residues. The germline V gene has CDR1 KGHSH and CDR2 LQKENI. The DNA for the CDR3 is TGTGCCAGCTCAACTACAGGGTACACTGAAGATTTCTTT. Protein: CASSTTGYTEDFF.